These T cell receptor beta chains were read from a single sample in a study of vaccination and CD4 T cells after COVID-19. TCRdb re-derived calls from the PCR reads in MiXCR, one entry per CDR3 protein. The repertoire has 21,000 or so distinct CDR3 sequences, about 48% of them found once; the top ten carry 4.6%. These receptors lack a known antigen. Specimen: CD4+ T cells from blood, cultured in vitro. These receptors came from a human donor who had recovered from COVID-19. CDR3s include the opening cysteine and the closing phenylalanine or tryptophan. D genes are given only for firm matches. Clone sizes are given selectively: once, few, many, or a class where the clone is expanded.

j_gene	abundance	v_gene	d_gene	CDR3aa	CDR3nt
TRBJ1-6	once	TRBV7-2	TRBD1	CASSAQGAANSPLHF	TGTGCCAGCAGCGCACAGGGGGCAGCGAATTCACCCCTCCACTTT
TRBJ2-7	NA	TRBV6-1	NA	CASSEPGDGYEQYF	TGTGCCAGCAGTGAACCGGGGGACGGCTACGAGCAGTACTTC
TRBJ2-1	few	TRBV6-1	TRBD2	CASRPGTSGRNEQFF	TGTGCCAGCAGACCTGGGACTAGCGGGAGGAATGAGCAGTTCTTC
TRBJ2-6	NA	TRBV2	NA	CASSPISGANVLTF	TGTGCCAGCAGTCCTATCTCTGGGGCCAACGTCCTGACTTTC
TRBJ2-7	NA	TRBV19	TRBD1	CASSRQGGGYEQYF	TGTGCCAGTAGTAGACAGGGTGGAGGCTACGAGCAGTACTTC
TRBJ2-2	NA	TRBV27	NA	CASSFKGTRSNTGELFF	TGTGCCAGCAGTTTTAAGGGGACCCGATCGAACACCGGGGAGCTGTTTTTT
TRBJ1-5	NA	TRBV2	NA	CASGRDGSFNQPQHF	TGTGCCAGCGGCCGGGACGGGTCTTTCAATCAGCCCCAGCATTTT
TRBJ1-2	once	TRBV7-8	NA	CASSLELGGAYGYTF	TGTGCCAGCAGCTTAGAGCTCGGAGGTGCCTATGGCTACACCTTC
TRBJ2-5	once	TRBV11-3	TRBD2	CASSSRWLAGVQETQYF	TGTGCCAGCAGCTCCCGGTGGCTAGCGGGGGTCCAAGAGACCCAGTACTTC
TRBJ1-2	NA	TRBV30	TRBD1	CAWSPGGRGYTF	TGTGCCTGGAGCCCAGGGGGTAGGGGCTACACCTTC
TRBJ1-2	NA	TRBV6-2/TRBV6-3	NA	CASSYRGLGYGYTF	TGTGCCAGCAGTTACCGAGGCCTGGGTTATGGCTACACCTTC
TRBJ1-5	NA	TRBV19	NA	CASRTRETNQPQHF	TGTGCCAGTAGAACCCGGGAAACCAATCAGCCCCAGCATTTT
TRBJ2-3	few	TRBV7-9	TRBD2	CASSFPGRGGDTQYF	TGTGCCAGCAGCTTCCCGGGGAGGGGTGGAGATACGCAGTATTTT
TRBJ2-3	NA	TRBV7-7	TRBD2	CASSPGSGRGDTQYF	TGTGCCAGCAGCCCAGGGAGCGGGAGAGGAGATACGCAGTATTTT